These 27 T cell receptor beta chains were all obtained from the same sample, sequenced in a study of blood T cells in healthy people across ages. Together with a sample-barcoded 5' primer, a J-beta primer mix was included in a second PCR lasting about 6 to 11 cycles. MiXCR, applied by TCRdb to the 5' RACE reads, yields one record per CDR3 protein. This sample yields about 800,000 distinct CDR3 sequences, of which about half are seen a single time; roughly 20% belongs to the top ten. The sample taken for sequencing was blood. These receptor sequences come from a man older than 75 in good health.

This chain connects TRBV27 to TRBJ2-3; D is unresolved. The V gene lost 5 bases and the J gene lost 0 bases, with 12 bases spanning the gap. The CDR3 runs 15 residues. CDR1 and CDR2 from the germline V gene are MNHEY and SMNVEV (reference sequence). This CDR3 is CASSLRRISTDTQYF. The CDR3 region has the DNA TGTGCCAGCAGTCTTCGACGGATTAGCACAGATACGCAGTATTTT.

The V gene is TRBV6-4, the J gene TRBJ2-1, with D possibly TRBD2 on 6 matching bases. The J call is uncertain, as TRBJ2-7 better fits the DNA end. From germline, CDR1 is MRHNA and CDR2 SNTAGT. This CDR3 is built from 16 residues. The CDR3, as DNA: TGTGCCAGCAGTGAGGAGGGGACTTACTCCTACAATGAGCAGTACTTC. It yields the protein CASSEEGTYSYNEQYF.

The chain combines TRBV5-5 with TRBJ2-7, with 7 bases fitting TRBD1. The V segment lost 0 bases and the J segment 4 bases; nucleotides outside the gene matches: 7. Germline CDR1 SGHKS, CDR2 YYEKEE (reference sequence). The CDR3 runs 15 residues. In DNA, the CDR3 is TGTGCCAGCAGCTTGGGAGGGGGCGCCTATTACGAGCAGTACTTC. It codes for CASSLGGGAYYEQYF. Drawing the rest from reference TRBV5-5 and TRBJ2-7, the complete variable domain is DAGVTQSPTHLIKTRGQQVTLRCSPISGHKSVSWYQQVLGQGPQFIFQYYEKEERGRGNFPDRFSARQFPNYSSELNVNALLLGDSALYLCASSLGGGAYYEQYFGPGTRLTVT.

In its sample, this clonotype was seen once. This chain joins TRBV2 and TRBJ1-2; TRBD1 is a possible D gene (5 bases). Trimming shortened V by 8 bases and J by 1 base, and 8 bases separated the two germline ends. CDR1 SNHLY and CDR2 FYNNEI come from the germline V gene. The CDR3 is made up of 12 amino acids. The CDR3 protein is CASRQGNYGYTF. DNA for the CDR3: TGTGCCAGCCGGCAGGGTAACTATGGCTACACCTTC. The whole variable domain, remainder taken from reference TRBV2 and TRBJ1-2, is EPEVTQTPSHQVTQMGQEVILRCVPISNHLYFYWYRQILGQKVEFLVSFYNNEISEKSEIFDDQFSVERPDGSNFTLKIRSTKLEDSAMYFCASRQGNYGYTFGSGTRLTVV.

The chain recombines TRBV3-1 with TRBJ1-1; a possible D gene is TRBD1 (6 bases). The length of the CDR3 is 16 residues. CDR1 and CDR2 (germline): LGHDT, YNNKEL (reference sequence). V was trimmed by 8 bases and J by 2 bases, leaving 21 bases between them. The CDR3 coding sequence is TGTGCCAGCTTCCCCGGAGGGGCGGACAGTAACACTGAAGCTTTCTTT. Translating gives CASFPGGADSNTEAFF.

This clonotype was picked up a small number of times. Just one base apart from a much larger clone, this may be a read error. The chain uses TRBV29-1 and TRBJ2-7; 9 nucleotides align to TRBD1. CDR1 and CDR2 (germline): SQVTM, ANQGSEA. V lost 5 bases to trimming and J lost 7 bases; unmatched junction nucleotides: 12. The CDR3 extends over 14 amino acids. CDR3 DNA: TGCAGCGTTTCCCCGGGACAGGGTCGAAATGAGCAGTACTTC. Its protein product is CSVSPGQGRNEQYF.

This chain uses TRBV7-2 with TRBJ2-7; 8 nucleotides align to TRBD1. The germline CDR1 and CDR2 sequences are SGHTA and FQGNSA. There are 14 residues in the CDR3. The ends lost 5 bases at V and 3 bases at J; junction bases unmatched: 6. The chain's CDR3 is CASSRGGQDYEQYF. The CDR3 DNA reads TGTGCCAGCAGCCGTGGGGGACAGGACTACGAGCAGTACTTC.

The gene calls are TRBV20-1 and TRBJ2-7, with D possibly being TRBD2 (6 bases). The J call is uncertain, as TRBJ2-5 better fits the DNA end. There are 14 residues in the CDR3. In germline, CDR1 is DFQATT, CDR2 SNEGSKA (reference sequence). The CDR3 is CSAQTLAGGETQYF. CDR3 in DNA: TGCAGTGCTCAAACTCTAGCAGGAGGGGAGACCCAGTACTTC.

The chain links TRBV15 to TRBJ2-5; perhaps TRBD2 as D (5 bases). V was pared by 2 bases and J by 11 bases, with 18 bases between. The germline gives CDR1 LNHNV, CDR2 YYDKDF (reference sequence). This CDR3 region has 14 residues. CDR3 nucleotide sequence: TGTGCCACCAGCAGAATTCGGGAATACAATGAGCAGTACTTC. It specifies CATSRIREYNEQYF.

The rearrangement joins TRBV20-1 to TRBJ2-5; D possibly corresponds to TRBD2 (5 bases). In germline, CDR1 is DFQATT, CDR2 SNEGSKA (reference sequence). V lost 6 bases to trimming and J lost 5 bases, with 22 bases between them. The CDR3 extends over 15 amino acids. CDR3 DNA: TGCAGTGCACGAGTCGGACCGGGGTCGGGGGAGACCCAGTACTTC. Its protein is CSARVGPGSGETQYF.

This clonotype was counted between two and nine times. V is TRBV20-1 and J is TRBJ2-5; no reliable D call. This CDR3 has 12 residues. Germline values: CDR1 DFQATT, CDR2 SNEGSKA (reference sequence). The V gene lost 0 bases and the J gene lost 2 bases, with 4 bases spanning the gap. DNA for the CDR3: TGCAGTGCTAGAGACGGACAAGAGACCCAGTACTTC. It codes for CSARDGQETQYF.

CDR3 in DNA: TGTGCCAGCAGTCTTCGACAGGGTGGTTCACCCCTCCACTTT. Translation: CASSLRQGGSPLHF. This chain uses TRBV28 with TRBJ1-6; TRBD1 matches at 7 bases. The CDR3 is 14 residues long. V lost 5 bases and J lost 9; bases outside the gene matches: 7. The V gene's germline CDR1 is MDHEN and CDR2 SYDVKM.

The chain joins TRBV7-9 to TRBJ1-1; D is uncertain. The CDR3 consists of 15 residues. Trimming stripped 5 bases from V and 2 bases from J, with 15 bases between. In germline, CDR1 is SEHNR, CDR2 FQNEAQ (reference sequence). CDR3 nucleotides: TGTGCCAGCAGCACAACTCCTACACCAAACACTGAAGCTTTCTTT. Translated, it gives CASSTTPTPNTEAFF.

V and J are TRBV25-1 and TRBJ2-7; D uncertain. Germline lookup yields CDR1 MGHDK and CDR2 SYGVNS. This CDR3 region has 13 residues. Trimming removed 1 base from V and 1 base from J, with 5 bases in between. The CDR3 protein is CASSEFGSYEQYF. Here the CDR3 DNA reads TGTGCCAGCAGTGAATTCGGGTCCTACGAGCAGTACTTC.

V and J are TRBV20-1 and TRBJ2-4; D might be TRBD2 (6 bases). Germline V gives CDR1 DFQATT, CDR2 SNEGSKA (reference sequence). This CDR3 is built from 15 residues. V lost 6 bases and J 1 base, leaving 16 bases between the germline ends. CDR3 in amino acids: CSARGIGVAKNIQYF. Here the CDR3 DNA reads TGCAGTGCCCGGGGGATAGGGGTGGCCAAAAACATTCAGTACTTC.

The CDR3 sequence is CASRRGPGTDTQYF. CDR3 in DNA: TGCGCCAGCAGGCGGGGGCCGGGCACAGATACGCAGTATTTT. The rearrangement links TRBV5-1 to TRBJ2-3; D possibly corresponds to TRBD2 (7 bases). The V gene lost 5 bases and the J gene lost 1 base, with 11 bases spanning the gap. The CDR3 totals 14 residues. CDR1 and CDR2 from the germline V gene are SGHRS and YFSETQ. Supplemented by reference TRBV5-1 and TRBJ2-3, the full variable domain reads KAGVTQTPRYLIKTRGQQVTLSCSPISGHRSVSWYQQTPGQGLQFLFEYFSETQRNKGNFPGRFSGRQFSNSRSEMNVSTLELGDSALYLCASRRGPGTDTQYFGPGTRLTVL.

The chain joins TRBV27 to TRBJ2-7; TRBD2 matches 8 bases. V was pared by 2 bases and J by 4 bases, with 16 bases of the junction left unmatched. This CDR3 has 18 amino acids. Germline assignment: CDR1 MNHEY and CDR2 SMNVEV (reference sequence). The chain's CDR3 is CASSLLRAGGASSYEQYF. The CDR3 nucleotides are TGTGCCAGCAGTTTACTCCGGGCCGGGGGGGCCAGCTCTTACGAGCAGTACTTC.

The genes are TRBV10-3 and TRBJ2-7; 13 nucleotides align to TRBD2. Germline V lookup: CDR1 ENHRY, CDR2 SYGVKD. There are 15 residues in the CDR3. V was clipped by 6 bases and J by 7 bases; unmatched bases: 9. The CDR3 spells CAIRAGLAGEGEQYF. The DNA of the CDR3 is TGTGCCATCAGGGCCGGACTAGCGGGAGAGGGTGAGCAGTACTTC.

In its sample, this clonotype was seen a few times. The rearrangement links TRBV5-1 to TRBJ2-7; 9 bases agree with TRBD1. The V gene end was trimmed by 1 base and the J gene end by 5 bases; junction bases not matched to a gene: 10. Germline V gene data show CDR1 as SGHRS and CDR2 as YFSETQ. The CDR3 runs 16 residues. CDR3 in amino acids: CASSLLQGQGGHEQYF. The CDR3 nucleotides read TGCGCCAGCAGCTTGCTACAGGGACAGGGTGGGCACGAGCAGTACTTC.

This clonotype has a handful of counts. The chain couples TRBV29-1 to TRBJ2-7, with D tentatively TRBD2 (6 bases). Trimming pared 4 bases from V and 2 bases from J, leaving 6 bases between. Germline CDR1 is SQVTM and CDR2 is ANQGSEA. The CDR3 extends over 11 amino acids. The CDR3 DNA reads as TGCAGCGTTGGGGGGGCCTACGAGCAGTACTTC. This gives the protein CSVGGAYEQYF.

This clonotype was seen a few times. The conserved closing phenylalanine or tryptophan is absent in this CDR3, likely reflecting a read error. No DNA is shown, since the ends of the CDR3 on it are uncertain; the CDR3 is the one TCRdb lists. The chain has TRBV29-1 and TRBJ2-1; the D segment call TRBD2 is taken from the table without a DNA check. Germline CDR1 SQVTM, CDR2 ANQGSEA. Including both end residues, the CDR3 is 16 amino acids long. The CDR3: CSVHSFGETYGYTFGS.

The chain recombines TRBV28 with TRBJ2-1; no firm D call. The CDR3 is made up of 16 amino acids. Germline CDR1 reads MDHEN; CDR2 reads SYDVKM. V lost 2 bases and J lost 0, with 11 bases in between. CDR3 in DNA: TGTGCCAGCAGTTTACCCTTTCTCAGCTCCTACAATGAGCAGTTCTTC. It translates to CASSLPFLSSYNEQFF.

The rearrangement links TRBV5-1 to TRBJ2-2; no firm D call. The germline gives CDR1 SGHRS, CDR2 YFSETQ. The CDR3 consists of 15 residues. Trimming stripped 3 bases from V and 6 bases from J, with 15 bases between. The CDR3 DNA reads TGCGCCAGCAGCTCGGAGTTAGTCGCGCCCGGGGAGCTGTTTTTT. Protein product: CASSSELVAPGELFF. The whole variable domain, filled in from reference TRBV5-1 and TRBJ2-2, reads KAGVTQTPRYLIKTRGQQVTLSCSPISGHRSVSWYQQTPGQGLQFLFEYFSETQRNKGNFPGRFSGRQFSNSRSEMNVSTLELGDSALYLCASSSELVAPGELFFGEGSRLTVL.

The gene calls are TRBV10-3 and TRBJ2-1; D is possibly TRBD1 (7 bases). V lost 0 bases and J lost 9, with 21 bases in between. The CDR3 totals 17 residues. Germline V gene lookup returns CDR1 ENHRY and CDR2 SYGVKD. Here the CDR3 reads CAISESTAGGIIREQFF. CDR3 coding DNA: TGTGCCATCAGTGAGTCGACGGCAGGGGGGATTATACGTGAGCAGTTCTTC.

Turning to this clonotype: The junction departs from germline at one end; a sequencing error may be responsible. This sequence joins TRBV28 and TRBJ2-7, with TRBD1 as a possible D gene (5 bases). Germline V gene lookup returns CDR1 MDHEN and CDR2 SYDVKM. The CDR3 totals 13 residues. CDR3 region: CANSSPGHHEQYF. CDR3 DNA sequence: TGTGCCAACAGTTCTCCAGGGCACCACGAGCAGTACTTC.

This clonotype was counted a few times. The chain uses TRBV7-8 and TRBJ2-7; unclear D gene. V lost 8 bases and J 5 bases, leaving 19 bases between the germline ends. This CDR3 has 14 amino acids. Germline loops: CDR1 SGHVS, CDR2 FQNEAQ. The CDR3 sequence is CASRPPSSINEQYF. The CDR3 DNA sequence: TGTGCCAGCCGCCCTCCCTCGAGCATAAACGAGCAGTACTTC.

The chain employs TRBV6-2 or TRBV6-3 and TRBJ1-5; no clear D gene. The CDR3 has 14 amino acids. Trimming pared 4 bases from V and 6 bases from J, leaving 13 bases between. Germline CDR1 and CDR2: MNHEY and SVGEGT. CDR3 DNA sequence: TGTGCCAGCAGTTCGGGTTTTGAGGGTCAGCCCCAGCATTTT. Translation gives CASSSGFEGQPQHF.